Shown below are 10 T cell receptor beta chains from a single sample sequenced in a study of blood T cell dynamics during melanoma immunotherapy. Sequencing was performed with immunoSEQ multiplex PCR; in TCRdb, only in-frame clones are kept and a portion is missing. The data contain tens of thousands of clones, 65% to 85% of them singletons. Time point here: week 3, after first cycle of checkpoint inhibitor. The specimen was blood, collected from a patient treated with checkpoint blockade. The receptors originated from a human donor with melanoma.

The chain couples TRBV6-6 to TRBJ2-3; D remains unclear. Germline V gene data show CDR1 as MNHNY and CDR2 as SVGAGI (reference sequence). The CDR3 covers 15 residues. With 0 bases removed from V and 2 bases from J, the gap between germline ends came to 9 bases. For the CDR3, the DNA is TGTGCCAGCAGTTACTCGGAGACGGACACAGATACGCAGTATTTT. It translates to CASSYSETDTDTQYF.

The rearrangement uses TRBV5-1 and TRBJ2-1; 10 bases map to TRBD1. This CDR3 region has 13 residues. V lost 4 bases to trimming and J lost 16 bases; unmatched junction nucleotides: 11. Germline assignment: CDR1 SGHRS and CDR2 YFSETQ. The CDR3 DNA follows: TGCGCCAGCAGCGGAGGGACAGGGGCACATCATTTCTTC. Translation: CASSGGTGAHHFF.

The V call is TRBV6-1, the J call TRBJ2-1, with 10 bases aligning to TRBD2. V was clipped by 4 bases and J by 8 bases; unmatched bases: 8. Germline CDR1 and CDR2: MNHNS and SASEGT. CDR3 size: 15 residues. CDR3 in DNA: TGTGCCAGCAGTGGACCTATAGCGGGGGGTTATGAGCAGTTCTTC. Translation: CASSGPIAGGYEQFF.

The gene calls are TRBV29-1 and TRBJ1-3, with 9 bases matching TRBD1. J was trimmed by 4 bases and V by 2 bases; bases with no gene match: 3. CDR1 is SQVTM and CDR2 is ANQGSEA in the germline V gene. The CDR3 sequence is 14 residues long. For the CDR3, the DNA is TGCAGCGTTGAACCGGGACAGGGAGGAAACACCATATATTTT. This codes for CSVEPGQGGNTIYF.

This clone was seen a handful of times. The chain recombines TRBV6-5 with TRBJ1-2, with D uncertain. The CDR3 spans 14 residues. V lost 6 bases and J lost 0, with 11 bases in between. Germline V gene lookup returns CDR1 MNHEY and CDR2 SVGAGI. CDR3 sequence: CASSEHRTNYGYTF. The CDR3 coding sequence is TGTGCCAGCAGCGAACACCGGACTAACTATGGCTACACCTTC.

The chain recombines TRBV11-2 with TRBJ2-1, with TRBD1 matching over 10 bases. The CDR3 consists of 16 residues. CDR1 and CDR2 (germline): SGHAT, FQNNGV. V lost 1 base, J lost 2 bases, and 2 bases stayed unmatched. The CDR3 coding sequence is TGTGCCAGCAGCTTAGTCGGGACAGGGGCCTACAATGAGCAGTTCTTC. The encoded protein is CASSLVGTGAYNEQFF.

This clone appeared a single time. The chain joins TRBV5-5 to TRBJ1-6; TRBD1 might be the D (6 bases). The CDR3 loop spans 13 amino acids. Trimming left V 4 bases short and J 7 bases short, with 9 bases between. Germline CDR1 is SGHKS and CDR2 is YYEKEE (reference sequence). The CDR3 coding sequence is TGTGCCAGCAGCCGTACAGGGAATTCACCCCTCCACTTT. Encoded protein: CASSRTGNSPLHF.

The chain joins TRBV5-6 to TRBJ2-1; 8 nucleotides line up with TRBD2. The CDR3 contains 18 residues. Unmatched junction bases numbered 12, after V lost 4 bases and J lost 0 bases. Germline V lookup: CDR1 SGHDT, CDR2 YYEEEE. The CDR3 loop is CASSRSGILSLSYNEQFF. Here the CDR3 DNA reads TGTGCCAGCAGCCGTAGCGGGATACTTAGCCTCTCCTACAATGAGCAGTTCTTC.

The chain carries TRBV5-4 and TRBJ1-1; no clear D gene. Germline assignment: CDR1 SGHNT and CDR2 YYREEE (reference sequence). Trimming pared 0 bases from V and 0 bases from J, leaving 6 bases between. The CDR3 sequence is 14 residues long. The CDR3 loop is CASSLDSLNTEAFF. CDR3 DNA: TGTGCCAGCAGCTTGGACAGTTTGAACACTGAAGCTTTCTTT.

The chain links TRBV28 to TRBJ1-1; D gene uncertain. This CDR3 comprises 15 residues. V was shortened by 3 bases and J by 2 bases, with 13 bases between the two germline ends. In germline, CDR1 is MDHEN, CDR2 SYDVKM. CDR3 sequence: CASSFTEELNTEAFF. The DNA for the CDR3 is TGTGCCAGCAGTTTTACAGAGGAACTAAACACTGAAGCTTTCTTT.